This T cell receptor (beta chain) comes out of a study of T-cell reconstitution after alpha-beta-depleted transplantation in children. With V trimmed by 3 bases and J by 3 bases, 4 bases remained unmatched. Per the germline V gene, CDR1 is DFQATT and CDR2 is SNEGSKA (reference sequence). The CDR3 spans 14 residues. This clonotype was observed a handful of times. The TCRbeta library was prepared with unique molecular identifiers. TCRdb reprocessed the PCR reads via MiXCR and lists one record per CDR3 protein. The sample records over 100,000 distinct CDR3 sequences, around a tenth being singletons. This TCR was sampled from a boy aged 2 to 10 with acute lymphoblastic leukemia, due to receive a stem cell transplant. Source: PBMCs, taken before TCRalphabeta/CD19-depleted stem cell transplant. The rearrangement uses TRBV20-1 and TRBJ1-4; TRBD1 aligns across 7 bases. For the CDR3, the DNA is TGCAGTGCTAGCCGGACAGGTTCTAATGAAAAACTGTTTTTT. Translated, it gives CSASRTGSNEKLFF.